This entry is about one TCR beta chain. The same CDR3 arises from other DNA sequences in this sample as well. The record originates from a study of shared clonotypes between healthy human individuals. Germline V gene data show CDR1 as SGHNT and CDR2 as YYREEE (reference sequence). Trimming took 0 bases from V and 6 from J; bases not matched to a gene: 1. The CDR3 totals 14 residues. Each subset's genomic DNA was shared equally among a number of immunoSEQ plates. 150 to 250 ng DNA, tens of thousands of T cell genomes, went into each sorted-subset replicate PCR. The repertoire was sequenced with immunoSEQ multiplex PCR; TCRdb's copy has only in-frame clones and lacks some. The sample includes 2 million to 2.5 million clones, 85% to 95% of them seen just once.

The sequence derives from a man younger than 35 in good health. Some clones in this sample may be carry-over from other donors' samples. V usage is TRBV5-4 and J usage is TRBJ2-4; 9 bases are shared with TRBD1. What was sequenced was naive CD4+ T cells from PBMCs. Subset defined: CD45RA+ positively selected. The CDR3: CASSLGQGGNIQYF. CDR3 DNA: TGTGCCAGCAGCTTGGGACAGGGGGGAAACATTCAGTACTTC.